The 27 T cell receptor beta chains below were found in one sample sequenced in a study of blood T cell repertoires in COVID-19. Sequencing used immunoSEQ multiplex PCR; TCRdb keeps in-frame clones, though not all of them. The sample includes hundreds of thousands of clones, around nine tenths of them seen just once. The sequencing sample was made of peripheral blood. All receptors come from a man in his fifties or sixties who had recovered from COVID-19.

The chain joins TRBV12-3 or TRBV12-4 to TRBJ1-5; D unresolved. This CDR3 spans 13 amino acids. V shed 9 bases and J shed 1 base, with 10 bases lying between them. CDR3 sequence (DNA): TGTGCCAGTCGCGATCTGAGCAATCAGCCCCAGCATTTT. It translates to CASRDLSNQPQHF.

The CDR3 DNA follows: TGCGCCAGCAACTCGGGCGAGGACAGGGAGGGAAAACTGTTTTTT. This gives the protein CASNSGEDREGKLFF. The chain is built from TRBV5-1 and TRBJ1-4; TRBD1 matches 8 bases. The CDR3 runs 15 residues. The V segment lost 6 bases and the J segment 10 bases; nucleotides outside the gene matches: 14. The germline CDR1 and CDR2 sequences are SGHRS and YFSETQ.

The V gene is TRBV6-5, the J gene TRBJ1-5, with D unresolved. In germline, CDR1 is MNHEY, CDR2 SVGAGI. The CDR3 covers 13 residues. V was shortened by 2 bases and J by 4 bases, with 6 bases between the two germline ends. CDR3 DNA: TGTGCCAGCAGTTACGGCACGAATCAGCCCCAGCATTTT. Encoded protein: CASSYGTNQPQHF.

J is TRBJ1-5 and V is TRBV21-1; no check of the table's D call, TRBD1, against the DNA was made. TRBV21-1 is described as a pseudogene. There are 16 residues in the CDR3. The CDR3 nucleotides read TGTGCCAGCAGCAAAAGTAGGGGCACCGCCAATCAGCCCCAGCATTTT. Amino acid sequence: CASSKSRGTANQPQHF.

CDR3 in amino acids: CASRRLEQETQYF. Written as DNA, the CDR3 is TGTGCCAGCCGACGACTAGAGCAAGAGACCCAGTACTTC. V and J are TRBV12-3 or TRBV12-4 and TRBJ2-5, with D possibly being TRBD2 (6 bases). The ends were cut back, 8 bases at V and 2 bases at J, with 12 bases in the middle. The CDR3 is made up of 13 amino acids.

This chain uses TRBV11-2 with TRBJ1-2; D unresolved. The CDR3 has 15 amino acids. Germline CDR1 reads SGHAT; CDR2 reads FQNNGV. V was cut by 0 bases and J by 7 bases, with 15 bases left in between. This CDR3 reads CASSLDSGNGRGYTF. The CDR3 DNA is TGTGCCAGCAGCTTAGATTCCGGGAATGGGCGTGGCTACACCTTC.

V is TRBV25-1 and J is TRBJ2-2; 8 bases are shared with TRBD1. The V and J ends lost 8 bases and 4 bases, in that order; junction bases with no gene match: 3. The germline CDR1 and CDR2 sequences are MGHDK and SYGVNS. The CDR3 is made up of 13 amino acids. CDR3 sequence reads: CASGTGITGELFF. The CDR3 DNA is TGTGCCAGCGGGACAGGAATCACCGGGGAGCTGTTTTTT.

J is TRBJ2-3 and V is TRBV19; 10 nucleotides agree with TRBD2. Germline CDR1 reads LNHDA; CDR2 reads SQIVND (reference sequence). The V segment lost 6 bases and the J segment 4 bases; nucleotides outside the gene matches: 10. The CDR3 consists of 16 residues. The CDR3 DNA reads TGTGCCAGTAGCAGGACTAGCGGAATTAGGGCAGATACGCAGTATTTT. Its protein product is CASSRTSGIRADTQYF.

The table lists this clone with many counts. This chain joins TRBV4-3 and TRBJ2-6; D perhaps matches TRBD2 (5 bases). V dropped 0 bases and J dropped 0 bases, with 6 bases sitting between them. The germline V gene encodes CDR1 LGHNA and CDR2 YSLEER. The CDR3 contains 16 residues. In DNA form, the CDR3 reads TGCGCCAGCAGCCAAGATGGGAGCTCTGGGGCCAACGTCCTGACTTTC. Translation gives CASSQDGSSGANVLTF.

CDR3 bases: TGCGCCAGCAGCGAAACTCAGAACAGGAACAATGAGCAGTTCTTC. Its protein is CASSETQNRNNEQFF. The rearrangement joins TRBV5-1 to TRBJ2-1; perhaps TRBD1 as D (5 bases). Trimming removed 4 bases from V and 5 bases from J, with 16 bases in between. This CDR3 contains 15 residues. Germline loops: CDR1 SGHRS, CDR2 YFSETQ.

The V call is TRBV18, the J call TRBJ1-2, with D unresolved. The CDR3 contains 16 residues. With 0 bases removed from V and 0 bases from J, the gap between germline ends came to 11 bases. CDR1 is KGHSH and CDR2 is LQKENI in the germline V gene. CDR3 protein: CASSPPSRRSNYGYTF. The CDR3 coding sequence is TGTGCCAGCTCACCACCCTCCCGGAGGTCTAACTATGGCTACACCTTC.

The J gene is TRBJ2-3, the V gene TRBV6-5; D might be TRBD1 (6 bases). V was clipped by 4 bases and J by 1 base, with 9 bases between them. CDR3 length equals 14 residues. Germline-derived CDR1 and CDR2 are MNHEY and SVGAGI. The CDR3 region is CASSSYRGTDTQYF. The CDR3 DNA is TGTGCCAGCAGTTCATACAGGGGCACAGATACGCAGTATTTT.

The chain has TRBV5-1 and TRBJ1-4, with D uncertain. This CDR3 region has 13 residues. The V gene lost 0 bases and the J gene lost 8 bases, with 8 bases spanning the gap. Germline CDR1 SGHRS, CDR2 YFSETQ. CDR3 loop: CASSLESGEKLFF. The DNA of the CDR3 is TGCGCCAGCAGCTTGGAATCAGGCGAAAAACTGTTTTTT.

This chain connects TRBV6-2 or TRBV6-3 to TRBJ2-7; the match to TRBD1 covers 7 bases. This CDR3 spans 15 amino acids. The germline V gene encodes CDR1 MNHEY and CDR2 SVGEGT. V dropped 5 bases and J dropped 3; count of bases not matched to a gene: 10. DNA for the CDR3: TGTGCCAGCAGTGACACGACAGGGATCATCTACGAGCAGTACTTC. Its translation: CASSDTTGIIYEQYF.

This chain links TRBV4-1 with TRBJ2-3, with D possibly TRBD2 on 6 matching bases. There are 17 residues in the CDR3. V was cut by 0 bases and J by 2 bases, with 15 bases left in between. Germline loops: CDR1 MGHRA, CDR2 YSYEKL. The CDR3 DNA sequence: TGCGCCAGCAGCCAAGAAAGGGCTAGCGCCCCCACAGATACGCAGTATTTT. Amino acids: CASSQERASAPTDTQYF.

This clone was counted ten times or more. The J gene is TRBJ2-7, the V gene TRBV6-5, with TRBD2 identical over 7 bases. Germline trimming cut 10 bases from V and 2 bases from J; bases unmatched to any gene: 8. The CDR3 is 13 amino acids. Germline V gives CDR1 MNHEY, CDR2 SVGAGI. The CDR3 loop reads CATRLALPYEQYF. In nucleotides, the CDR3 is TGTGCCACCCGACTAGCTCTGCCCTACGAGCAGTACTTC.

J is TRBJ1-2 and V is TRBV19, with D perhaps matching TRBD1 (6 bases). Germline loops: CDR1 LNHDA, CDR2 SQIVND (reference sequence). The CDR3 runs 13 residues. Deletions cut 5 bases from V and 6 bases from J, with 13 bases between. CDR3 DNA: TGTGCCAGTAGTCCGAACAGGGCGGATGGCTACACCTTC. Its translation is CASSPNRADGYTF.

The gene calls are TRBV9 and TRBJ1-6; 9 nucleotides agree with TRBD1. The V and J ends lost 1 base and 5 bases, in that order; junction bases with no gene match: 1. The CDR3 runs to 15 residues. Germline assignment: CDR1 SGDLS and CDR2 YYNGEE. The CDR3 here is CASSVTGGNNSPLHF. CDR3 sequence (DNA): TGTGCCAGCAGCGTAACAGGGGGCAATAATTCACCCCTCCACTTT.

The V gene is TRBV28, the J gene TRBJ1-5; D call uncertain. The CDR3 is 13 amino acids. V lost 2 bases to trimming and J lost 8 bases, with 10 bases between them. From germline, CDR1 is MDHEN and CDR2 SYDVKM. The CDR3 DNA follows: TGTGCCAGCAGTTTAGAGGGTTTCAAGCCCCAGCATTTT. The encoded protein is CASSLEGFKPQHF.

The chain links TRBV7-2 to TRBJ1-2; D may be TRBD1 (5 bases). The CDR3 length is 16 residues. Germline V gene lookup returns CDR1 SGHTA and CDR2 FQGNSA. Trimming stripped 0 bases from V and 0 bases from J, with 11 bases between. CDR3 loop: CASSLAPPGTNYGYTF. In DNA form, the CDR3 reads TGTGCCAGCAGCTTAGCGCCCCCAGGGACTAACTATGGCTACACCTTC. Drawing the rest from reference TRBV7-2 and TRBJ1-2, the complete variable domain is GAGVSQSPSNKVTEKGKDVELRCDPISGHTALYWYRQSLGQGLEFLIYFQGNSAPDKSGLPSDRFSAERTGGSVSTLTIQRTQQEDSAVYLCASSLAPPGTNYGYTFGSGTRLTVV.

The V and J genes are TRBV30 and TRBJ2-7, with 9 bases matching TRBD1. The CDR3 is 14 residues long. V shed 8 bases, J shed 6 bases, and the junction held 14 bases outside the gene matches. Per the germline V gene, CDR1 is GTSNPN and CDR2 is SVGIG (reference sequence). CDR3 nucleotides: TGTGCCGTCCAACCGGGACAGGGAAGGGGCGAGCAGTACTTC. This sequence encodes CAVQPGQGRGEQYF.

The chain uses TRBV20-1 and TRBJ2-5; possible D gene TRBD1, 6 bases. V lost 3 bases to trimming and J lost 2 bases, with 13 bases between them. This CDR3 comprises 14 residues. CDR1 and CDR2 (germline): DFQATT, SNEGSKA (reference sequence). This CDR3 reads CSASALGHQETQYF. DNA of the CDR3: TGCAGTGCTAGTGCGTTGGGACATCAAGAGACCCAGTACTTC.

The V and J genes are TRBV9 and TRBJ2-7; D possibly corresponds to TRBD2 (6 bases). The germline V and J ends were trimmed by 6 bases and 1 base, with 20 bases remaining between them. CDR1 SGDLS and CDR2 YYNGEE come from the germline V gene. This CDR3 comprises 16 residues. The CDR3 loop is CASTESAGTGSYEQYF. The CDR3 DNA sequence: TGTGCCAGCACTGAGAGTGCCGGGACTGGTTCCTACGAGCAGTACTTC.

The genes are TRBV28 and TRBJ2-3; D gene unclear. The CDR3 covers 11 residues. Looked up from germline, CDR1 is MDHEN and CDR2 is SYDVKM. With 7 bases removed from V and 5 bases from J, the gap between germline ends came to 7 bases. The DNA of the CDR3 is TGTGCCAGCATGGAGCTAGATACGCAGTATTTT. It is translated as CASMELDTQYF.

This chain links TRBV5-4 with TRBJ2-1, with TRBD2 matching 15 bases. Trimming cost V 4 bases and J 8 bases; bases outside gene matches: 7. The CDR3 sequence is 16 residues long. Germline V gives CDR1 SGHNT, CDR2 YYREEE (reference sequence). The CDR3 nucleotides are TGTGCCAGCAGCCCGGGACTAGCGGGGGGAGTCGATGAGCAGTTCTTC. Translated: CASSPGLAGGVDEQFF.

This clone is medium-sized by share. The rearrangement uses TRBV6-5 and TRBJ1-1; D possibly corresponds to TRBD1 (5 bases). Per germline, CDR1 MNHEY and CDR2 SVGAGI. V dropped 5 bases and J dropped 2 bases, with 15 bases sitting between them. The CDR3 length is 15 residues. DNA for the CDR3: TGTGCCAGCAGTCCAACCTTAGACAGTAACACTGAAGCTTTCTTT. Amino acid sequence: CASSPTLDSNTEAFF.

The chain has TRBV2 and TRBJ2-7; 16 nucleotides agree with TRBD2. V lost 6 bases and J lost 3; bases outside the gene matches: 17. Germline lookup yields CDR1 SNHLY and CDR2 FYNNEI. The CDR3 sequence is 20 residues long. Written as DNA, the CDR3 is TGTGCCAGCAGCTTACCCGGGACTAGCGGGAGGGCCCTCCTGATCTACGAGCAGTACTTC. Translated: CASSLPGTSGRALLIYEQYF.